One sample yielded the 23 T cell receptor beta chains listed below, sequenced in a study of blood T cell repertoires in COVID-19. Clones were read by immunoSEQ multiplex PCR, and TCRdb kept only the in-frame ones, dropping some. The sample has tens of thousands of clones, 84% seen once. Sequences were obtained from peripheral blood. Receptors originate from a man between 60 and 70 years old with acute or convalescent COVID-19.

The rearrangement joins TRBV5-1 to TRBJ2-3, with D perhaps matching TRBD1 (6 bases). CDR1 is SGHRS and CDR2 is YFSETQ in the germline V gene. Trimming stripped 2 bases from V and 9 bases from J, with 10 bases between. This CDR3 region has 12 residues. In nucleotides, the CDR3 is TGCGCCAGCAGCTTACAGGGCGACACGCAGTATTTT. Translating gives CASSLQGDTQYF.

This clone was seen more than once but under ten times. This chain links TRBV5-6 with TRBJ2-1; 13 bases line up with TRBD2. V trimming: 3 bases; J trimming: 2 bases; junction bases outside the gene matches: 5. CDR1 and CDR2 (germline): SGHDT, YYEEEE. There are 17 residues in the CDR3. The CDR3 loop reads CASSSGTSGETYNEQFF. The CDR3 DNA follows: TGTGCCAGCAGCTCCGGGACTAGCGGGGAGACCTACAATGAGCAGTTCTTC.

V gene TRBV4-1 combines with J gene TRBJ2-6; 7 nucleotides line up with TRBD2. Germline assignment: CDR1 MGHRA and CDR2 YSYEKL. Losses at the gene ends were 4 bases for V and 0 bases for J; bases not matched to a gene: 6. The length of the CDR3 is 17 residues. The CDR3 bases are TGCGCCAGCAGCCCGGAAGGCGGGAGCTCTGGGGCCAACGTCCTGACTTTC. Translation: CASSPEGGSSGANVLTF.

The chain carries TRBV5-1 and TRBJ1-3; no reliable D call. The germline V gene encodes CDR1 SGHRS and CDR2 YFSETQ. Deletions cut 0 bases from V and 0 bases from J, with 13 bases between. The CDR3 length is 17 residues. CDR3 protein: CASSLADSGSSGNTIYF. The CDR3 nucleotides read TGCGCCAGCAGCTTGGCCGATTCGGGGAGCTCTGGAAACACCATATATTTT.

Notes on this clone: At one of its ends the junction is not consistent with the germline gene, which may arise from a read error. The rearrangement uses TRBV9 and TRBJ2-1; 7 nucleotides align to TRBD1. CDR1 is SGDLS, CDR2 YYNGEE, per germline. This CDR3 has 12 residues. For the CDR3, the DNA is TGTGCCAGCAGCAAAGAGACAGGGTACAATGTCTTC. Protein sequence: CASSKETGYNVF.

The chain links TRBV18 to TRBJ2-7; 7 bases are shared with TRBD1. V dropped 2 bases and J dropped 7; count of bases not matched to a gene: 5. The length of the CDR3 is 13 residues. Per germline, CDR1 KGHSH and CDR2 LQKENI. The CDR3 DNA reads as TGTGCCAGCTCACCAAAGGGGGCCAGTGAGCAGTACGTC. Its protein is CASSPKGASEQYV.

This sequence joins TRBV6-4 and TRBJ1-2, with 8 nucleotides matching TRBD1. Trimming took 4 bases from V and 2 from J; bases not matched to a gene: 0. Germline V gives CDR1 MRHNA, CDR2 SNTAGT. The CDR3 sequence is 13 residues long. The CDR3 DNA is TGTGCCAGCAGTGCAGGGGGCAACTATGGCTACACCTTC. Translation: CASSAGGNYGYTF.

The chain recombines TRBV4-2 with TRBJ1-1; 8 nucleotides line up with TRBD1. The V gene end was trimmed by 1 base and the J gene end by 0 bases; junction bases not matched to a gene: 7. CDR1 is LGHNA, CDR2 YNFKEQ, per germline. The CDR3 contains 17 residues. The CDR3 DNA is TGTGCCAGCAGCCAAGGCAGGGGGCAGGGAATGAACACTGAAGCTTTCTTT. Translated, it gives CASSQGRGQGMNTEAFF.

The gene calls are TRBV7-3 and TRBJ2-5; D possibly corresponds to TRBD2 (5 bases). Germline V CDR1 and CDR2: SGHTA, FQGTGA. V shed 3 bases and J shed 2 bases, with 7 bases lying between them. This CDR3 has 13 amino acids. The CDR3, as DNA: TGTGCCAGCAGCTTGCGGAGGCAAGAGACCCAGTACTTC. It specifies CASSLRRQETQYF.

The rearrangement joins TRBV6-5 to TRBJ1-5; 8 bases are a match to TRBD1. Germline trimming cut 10 bases from V and 0 bases from J; bases unmatched to any gene: 8. This CDR3 comprises 15 residues. Germline CDR1 is MNHEY and CDR2 is SVGAGI. The CDR3 sequence is CATKDRAYSNQPQHF. CDR3 bases: TGTGCCACCAAGGACAGGGCCTATAGCAATCAGCCCCAGCATTTT.

The chain recombines TRBV6-5 with TRBJ2-1, with 11 bases matching TRBD1. V gave up 6 bases and J gave up 7 bases; unmatched junction bases: 5. Per the germline V gene, CDR1 is MNHEY and CDR2 is SVGAGI. CDR3 length: 14 residues. The CDR3 nucleotides read TGTGCCAGCAGCCGGACAGGGGGCTCGAATGAGCAGTTCTTC. Its translation: CASSRTGGSNEQFF.

The chain employs TRBV10-3 and TRBJ1-2, with D maybe TRBD1 (5 bases). Deletions cut 4 bases from V and 8 bases from J, with 14 bases between. This CDR3 is built from 13 residues. Looked up from germline, CDR1 is ENHRY and CDR2 is SYGVKD. The CDR3 here is CAISVMGPEGYTF. CDR3 coding DNA: TGTGCCATCAGTGTGATGGGGCCGGAGGGCTACACCTTC.

The chain links TRBV6-5 to TRBJ2-3; D ambiguous. Trimming removed 6 bases from V and 4 bases from J, with 14 bases in between. CDR1 and CDR2 (germline): MNHEY, SVGAGI. The CDR3 sequence is 14 residues long. The CDR3 sequence is CASSLSFGPDTQYF. In DNA form, the CDR3 reads TGTGCCAGCAGCCTCTCCTTTGGGCCAGATACGCAGTATTTT.

V usage is TRBV7-8 and J usage is TRBJ1-2; maybe TRBD1 (5 bases). The germline V and J ends were trimmed by 1 base and 5 bases, with 14 bases remaining between them. The CDR3 totals 15 residues. CDR1 is SGHVS and CDR2 is FQNEAQ in the germline V gene. The CDR3 region is CASSLGRTRIYGYTF. The CDR3, as DNA: TGTGCCAGCAGCTTAGGCAGGACAAGGATTTATGGCTACACCTTC.

This clone was found a few times. V is TRBV4-3 and J is TRBJ2-1, with 8 bases lining up with TRBD2. Trimming cost V 0 bases and J 3 bases; bases outside gene matches: 1. In germline, CDR1 is LGHNA, CDR2 YSLEER. The CDR3 length is 15 residues. CDR3 region: CASSQELAGYNEQFF. CDR3 DNA sequence: TGCGCCAGCAGCCAAGAGCTAGCGGGCTACAATGAGCAGTTCTTC.

V gene TRBV5-1 combines with J gene TRBJ2-5; 8 bases align to TRBD2. Trimming at V came to 4 bases and at J to 6 bases, leaving 23 bases not matched to a gene. Per germline, CDR1 SGHRS and CDR2 YFSETQ. This CDR3 has 19 amino acids. The CDR3: CASSPPWGRGAKSDKTQYF. CDR3 nucleotide sequence: TGCGCCAGCAGCCCCCCTTGGGGGCGGGGGGCAAAATCGGATAAGACCCAGTACTTC.

The chain couples TRBV21-1 to TRBJ2-2; the DNA was not compared with TRBD2, the D call given in the table. TRBV21-1 is a recognized pseudogene. CDR3 length: 12 residues. CDR3 sequence reads: CASSSGAGELFF. CDR3 sequence (DNA): TGTGCCAGCAGTTCGGGGGCCGGGGAGCTGTTTTTT.

The V call is TRBV5-1, the J call TRBJ1-5; TRBD1 matches 7 bases. J was trimmed by 6 bases and V by 4 bases; bases with no gene match: 7. Per germline, CDR1 SGHRS and CDR2 YFSETQ. The CDR3 length is 14 residues. The CDR3 nucleotides read TGCGCCAGCAGCCCAGGACAGGAGGGTCAGCCCCAGCATTTT. Amino acids: CASSPGQEGQPQHF.

J is TRBJ2-1 and V is TRBV5-1; 12 positions match TRBD1. The CDR3 length is 16 residues. The germline gives CDR1 SGHRS, CDR2 YFSETQ. V trimming: 2 bases; J trimming: 6 bases; junction bases outside the gene matches: 6. The CDR3 region is CASSFRGGQGANEQFF. CDR3 sequence (DNA): TGCGCCAGCAGCTTTCGTGGGGGACAGGGGGCCAATGAGCAGTTCTTC.

A note on this clone: The junction departs from germline at one end; a sequencing error may be responsible. CDR3: CASSNSLGEERPRDTEAFF. CDR3 nucleotide sequence: TGTGCTAGCAGCAATTCTCTGGGGGAGGAACGGCCGAGGGACACTGAAGCTTTCTTT. The chain links TRBV7-7 to TRBJ1-1; TRBD1 might be the D (5 bases). The germline V gene has CDR1 SSHAT and CDR2 FNYEAQ (reference sequence). This CDR3 comprises 19 residues.

This chain uses TRBV2 with TRBJ1-2; no firm D call. Germline CDR1 is SNHLY and CDR2 is FYNNEI. This CDR3 has 12 residues. V lost 7 bases and J lost 7, with 13 bases in between. CDR3 in DNA: TGTGCCAGCATAATTATCCGGGGTGGCTACACCTTC. Protein: CASIIIRGGYTF. The full variable domain, with the rest looked up from reference TRBV2 and TRBJ1-2, is EPEVTQTPSHQVTQMGQEVILRCVPISNHLYFYWYRQILGQKVEFLVSFYNNEISEKSEIFDDQFSVERPDGSNFTLKIRSTKLEDSAMYFCASIIIRGGYTFGSGTRLTVV.

The chain employs TRBV4-2 and TRBJ2-3; 15 bases match TRBD2. CDR3 length: 17 residues. Germline-derived CDR1 and CDR2 are LGHNA and YNFKEQ. Unmatched junction bases numbered 7, after V lost 5 bases and J lost 4 bases. The CDR3 region has the DNA TGTGCCAGCAGCACCCGGACTAGCGGGGGGGGTTCAGATACGCAGTATTTT. This encodes CASSTRTSGGGSDTQYF.

This chain joins TRBV5-4 and TRBJ2-1; weak D call: TRBD2 (7 bases). This CDR3 is built from 15 residues. The germline CDR1 and CDR2 sequences are SGHNT and YYREEE (reference sequence). The germline V and J ends were trimmed by 4 bases and 10 bases, with 21 bases remaining between them. For the CDR3, the DNA is TGTGCCAGCAGCCCCCCAGCCGGGGGGCAAGGGGAGCAGTTCTTC. Translating gives CASSPPAGGQGEQFF.